This T cell receptor beta chain was observed in a study of metastatic and nonmetastatic thyroid tumors. Before thyroid surgery, none of the patients had received any treatment. Ten or more counts support this clone. The antigen is undetermined. TCRdb recomputed clones from the PCR reads via MiXCR. The sample consists of about 42,000 clones, 9% to 13% of them appearing once. The study's findings and limits: Versus benign nodules, malignant thyroid tumors reportedly had significantly higher TCR beta diversity, in blood and tumor.

The germline gives CDR1 SGHTA, CDR2 FQGNSA. Trimming took 4 bases from V and 3 from J; bases not matched to a gene: 6. The CDR3 length is 14 residues. The sequence derives from a male donor with papillary thyroid cancer or a benign thyroid nodule (not recorded which). Some clones in this sample may be carry-over from other donors' samples. The chain combines TRBV7-2 with TRBJ2-7, with 7 bases lining up with TRBD1. The source material was blood. The CDR3 DNA reads as TGTGCCAGCAGCTCGGGACAGTTCAGCTACGAGCAGTACTTC. This sequence encodes CASSSGQFSYEQYF.